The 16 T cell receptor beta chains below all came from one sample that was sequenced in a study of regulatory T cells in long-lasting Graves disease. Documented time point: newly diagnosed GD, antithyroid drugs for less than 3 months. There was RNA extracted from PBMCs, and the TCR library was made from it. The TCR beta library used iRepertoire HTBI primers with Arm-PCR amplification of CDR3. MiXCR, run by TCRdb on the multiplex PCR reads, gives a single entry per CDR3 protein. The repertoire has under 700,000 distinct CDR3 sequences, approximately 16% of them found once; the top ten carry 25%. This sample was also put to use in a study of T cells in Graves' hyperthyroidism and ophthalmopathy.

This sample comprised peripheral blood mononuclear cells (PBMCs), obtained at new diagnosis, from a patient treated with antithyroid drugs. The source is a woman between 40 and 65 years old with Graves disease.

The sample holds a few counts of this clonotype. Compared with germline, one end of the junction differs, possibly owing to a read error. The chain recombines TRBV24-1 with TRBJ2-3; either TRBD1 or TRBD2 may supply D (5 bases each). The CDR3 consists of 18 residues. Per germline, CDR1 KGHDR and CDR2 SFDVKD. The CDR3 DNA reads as TGTGCCACCGGTGATCCCAAGGGACCGGGACGTCGCACAGATACGCAGTATTTT. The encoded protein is CATGDPKGPGRRTDTQYF.

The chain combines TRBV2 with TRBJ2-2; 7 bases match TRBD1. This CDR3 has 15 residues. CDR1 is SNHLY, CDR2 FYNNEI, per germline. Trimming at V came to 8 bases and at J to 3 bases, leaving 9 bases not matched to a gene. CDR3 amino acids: CASSNRGFHTGELFF. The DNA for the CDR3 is TGTGCCAGCTCCAACAGGGGCTTCCACACCGGGGAGCTGTTTTTT.

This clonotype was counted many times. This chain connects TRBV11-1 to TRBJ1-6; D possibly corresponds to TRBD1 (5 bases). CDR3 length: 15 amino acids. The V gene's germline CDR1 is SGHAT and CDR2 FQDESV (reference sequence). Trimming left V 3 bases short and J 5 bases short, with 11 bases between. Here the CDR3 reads CASSLGQPHNSPLHF. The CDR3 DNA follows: TGTGCCAGCAGCTTGGGGCAGCCTCATAATTCACCCCTCCACTTT.

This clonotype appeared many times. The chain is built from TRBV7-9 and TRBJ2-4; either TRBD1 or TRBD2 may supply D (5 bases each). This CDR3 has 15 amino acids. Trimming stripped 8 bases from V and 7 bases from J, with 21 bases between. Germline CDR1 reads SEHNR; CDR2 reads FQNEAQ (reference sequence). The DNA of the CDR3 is TGTGCCAGCTTGCCCTCGGGGCAGGGCGGGAACATTCAGTACTTC. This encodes CASLPSGQGGNIQYF.

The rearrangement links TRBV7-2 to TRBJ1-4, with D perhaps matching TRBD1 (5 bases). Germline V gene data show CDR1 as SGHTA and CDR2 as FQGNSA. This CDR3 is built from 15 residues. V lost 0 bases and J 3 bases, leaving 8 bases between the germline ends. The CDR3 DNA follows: TGTGCCAGCAGCTTAGCGGGGCAGGCTAATGAAAAACTGTTTTTT. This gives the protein CASSLAGQANEKLFF.

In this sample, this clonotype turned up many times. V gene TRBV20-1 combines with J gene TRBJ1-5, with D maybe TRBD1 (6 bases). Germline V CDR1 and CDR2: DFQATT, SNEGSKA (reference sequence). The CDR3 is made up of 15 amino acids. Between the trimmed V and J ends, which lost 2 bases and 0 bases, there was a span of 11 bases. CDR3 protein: CSARRTVYSNQPQHF. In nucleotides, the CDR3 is TGCAGTGCTAGACGGACAGTCTATAGCAATCAGCCCCAGCATTTT.

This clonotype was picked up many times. CDR3 coding DNA: TGCAGTGCTAGAGATTTAGGAGGGGGCGGTCAGCCCCAGCATTTT. Protein product: CSARDLGGGGQPQHF. This sequence joins TRBV20-1 and TRBJ1-5; TRBD1 matches at 7 bases. CDR3 length: 15 residues. V shed 0 bases and J 6 bases; nucleotides not matched to a gene: 8. CDR1 is DFQATT and CDR2 is SNEGSKA in the germline V gene (reference sequence).

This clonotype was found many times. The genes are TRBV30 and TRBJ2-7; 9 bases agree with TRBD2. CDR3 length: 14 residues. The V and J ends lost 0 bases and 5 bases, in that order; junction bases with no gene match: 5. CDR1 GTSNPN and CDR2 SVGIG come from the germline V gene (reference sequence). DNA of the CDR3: TGTGCCTGGAGTGTCTTAGCGGGGGCCGACGAGCAGTACTTC. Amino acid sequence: CAWSVLAGADEQYF.

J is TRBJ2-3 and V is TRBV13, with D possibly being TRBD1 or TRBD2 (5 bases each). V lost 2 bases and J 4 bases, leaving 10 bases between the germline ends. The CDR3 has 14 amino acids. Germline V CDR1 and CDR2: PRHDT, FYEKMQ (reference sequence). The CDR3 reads CASSLRGHADTQYF. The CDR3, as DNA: TGTGCCAGCAGCTTACGGGGCCACGCAGATACGCAGTATTTT.

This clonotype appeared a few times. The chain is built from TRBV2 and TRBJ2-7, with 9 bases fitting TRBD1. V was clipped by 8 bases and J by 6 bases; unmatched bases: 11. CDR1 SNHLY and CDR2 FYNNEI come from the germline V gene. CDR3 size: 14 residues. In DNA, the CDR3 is TGTGCCAGCCGTACCGGGACAGGGTTCGGCGAGCAGTACTTC. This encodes CASRTGTGFGEQYF. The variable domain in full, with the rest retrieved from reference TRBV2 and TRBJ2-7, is EPEVTQTPSHQVTQMGQEVILRCVPISNHLYFYWYRQILGQKVEFLVSFYNNEISEKSEIFDDQFSVERPDGSNFTLKIRSTKLEDSAMYFCASRTGTGFGEQYFGPGTRLTVT.

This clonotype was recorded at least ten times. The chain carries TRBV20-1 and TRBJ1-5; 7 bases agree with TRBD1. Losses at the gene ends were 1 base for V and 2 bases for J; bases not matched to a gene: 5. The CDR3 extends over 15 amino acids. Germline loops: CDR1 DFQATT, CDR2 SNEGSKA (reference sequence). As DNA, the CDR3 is TGCAGTGCTAGAGCCCCCGGGACAGGCAATCAGCCCCAGCATTTT. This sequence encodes CSARAPGTGNQPQHF.

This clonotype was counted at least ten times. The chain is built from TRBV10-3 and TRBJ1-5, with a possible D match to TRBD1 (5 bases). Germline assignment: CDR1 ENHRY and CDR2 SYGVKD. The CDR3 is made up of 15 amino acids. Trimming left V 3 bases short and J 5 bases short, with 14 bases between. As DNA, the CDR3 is TGTGCCATCAGTGATCCACCCAGGGAAGATCAGCCCCAGCATTTT. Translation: CAISDPPREDQPQHF.

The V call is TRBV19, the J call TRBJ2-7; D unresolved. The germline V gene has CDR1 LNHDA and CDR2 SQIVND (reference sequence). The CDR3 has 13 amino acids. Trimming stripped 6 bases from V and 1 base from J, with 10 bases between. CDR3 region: CASSASRSYEQYF. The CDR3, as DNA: TGTGCCAGTAGCGCGTCCCGATCCTACGAGCAGTACTTC. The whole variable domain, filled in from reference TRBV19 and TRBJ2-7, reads DGGITQSPKYLFRKEGQNVTLSCEQNLNHDAMYWYRQDPGQGLRLIYYSQIVNDFQKGDIAEGYSVSREKKESFPLTVTSAQKNPTAFYLCASSASRSYEQYFGPGTRLTVT.

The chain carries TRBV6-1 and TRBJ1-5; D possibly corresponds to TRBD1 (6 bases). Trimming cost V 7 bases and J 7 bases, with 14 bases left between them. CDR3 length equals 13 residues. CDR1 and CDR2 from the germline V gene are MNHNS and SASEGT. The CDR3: CASNSGGVQPQHF. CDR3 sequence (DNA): TGTGCCAGCAATTCGGGGGGCGTCCAGCCCCAGCATTTT.

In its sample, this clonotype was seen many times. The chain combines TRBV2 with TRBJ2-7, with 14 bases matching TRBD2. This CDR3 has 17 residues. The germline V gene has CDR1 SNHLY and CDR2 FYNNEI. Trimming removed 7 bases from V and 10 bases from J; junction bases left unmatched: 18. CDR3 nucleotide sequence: TGTGCCAGCACCGAAATGCCCCGACTAGCGGGGGGGTCGGAACAGTACTTC. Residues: CASTEMPRLAGGSEQYF. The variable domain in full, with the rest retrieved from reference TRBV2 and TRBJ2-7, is EPEVTQTPSHQVTQMGQEVILRCVPISNHLYFYWYRQILGQKVEFLVSFYNNEISEKSEIFDDQFSVERPDGSNFTLKIRSTKLEDSAMYFCASTEMPRLAGGSEQYFGPGTRLTVT.

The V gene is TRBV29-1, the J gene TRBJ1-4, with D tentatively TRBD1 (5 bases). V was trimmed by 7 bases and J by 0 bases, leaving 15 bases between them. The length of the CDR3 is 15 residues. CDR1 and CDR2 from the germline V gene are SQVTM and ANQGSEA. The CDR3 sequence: CSAGLTAATNEKLFF. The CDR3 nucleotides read TGCAGCGCCGGCCTGACAGCAGCAACTAATGAAAAACTGTTTTTT.